The clone carrying this T cell receptor beta chain was detected ten times or more. This specimen comes from a study of human T cells and chemical hapten exposure. Sample time point: pre-sensitization, week 0. Treatment noted: therapeutic diphenylcyclopropenone sensitization with weekly scalp DPC. The germline gives CDR1 MNHNS, CDR2 SASEGT. The J segment lost 8 bases and the V segment lost 5 bases, leaving 6 bases of the junction unmatched. The CDR3 spans 14 residues. TCRdb passed the RACE reads through MiXCR, listing each CDR3 protein once. The sample includes fewer than 300,000 distinct CDR3 sequences, roughly 8.9% of them seen just once.

The chain joins TRBV6-1 to TRBJ1-4, with 9 bases that match TRBD1. The sequence came from a woman in her thirties or forties with alopecia areata. Some clones in this sample may be carry-over from other donors' samples. The sample was whole blood, taken in connection with sensitization to the hapten diphenylcyclopropenone (DPC). The CDR3, as DNA: TGTGCCAGCAGTAGGACAGGGGCGGAAGAAAAACTGTTTTTT. It specifies CASSRTGAEEKLFF.